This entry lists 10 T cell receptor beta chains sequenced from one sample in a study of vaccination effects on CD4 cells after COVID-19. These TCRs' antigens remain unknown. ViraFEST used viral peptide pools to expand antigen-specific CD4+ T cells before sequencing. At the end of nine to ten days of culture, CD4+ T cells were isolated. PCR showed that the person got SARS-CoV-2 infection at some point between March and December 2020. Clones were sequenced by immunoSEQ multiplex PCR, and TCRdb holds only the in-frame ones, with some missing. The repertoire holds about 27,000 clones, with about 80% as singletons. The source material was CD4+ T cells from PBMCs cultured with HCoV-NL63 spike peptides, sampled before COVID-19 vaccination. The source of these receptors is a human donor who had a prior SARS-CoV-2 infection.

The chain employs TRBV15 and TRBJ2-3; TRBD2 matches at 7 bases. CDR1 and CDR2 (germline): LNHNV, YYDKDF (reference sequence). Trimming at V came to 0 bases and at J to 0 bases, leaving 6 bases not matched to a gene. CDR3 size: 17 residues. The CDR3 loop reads CATSRDPLAASTDTQYF. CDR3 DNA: TGTGCCACCAGCAGAGATCCCCTAGCGGCTAGCACAGATACGCAGTATTTT.

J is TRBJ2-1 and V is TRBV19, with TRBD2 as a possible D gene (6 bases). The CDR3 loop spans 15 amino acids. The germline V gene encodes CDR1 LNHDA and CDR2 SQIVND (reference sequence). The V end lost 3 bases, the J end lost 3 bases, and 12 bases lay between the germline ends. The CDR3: CASSIKGGGYNEQFF. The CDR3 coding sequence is TGTGCCAGTAGTATCAAGGGAGGAGGCTACAATGAGCAGTTCTTC.

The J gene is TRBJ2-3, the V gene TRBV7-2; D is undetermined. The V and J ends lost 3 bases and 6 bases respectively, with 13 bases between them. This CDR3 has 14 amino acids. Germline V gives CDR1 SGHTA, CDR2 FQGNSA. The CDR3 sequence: CASSFEGGVDTQYF. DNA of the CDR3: TGTGCCAGCAGCTTCGAAGGTGGGGTGGATACGCAGTATTTT.

The CDR3 DNA follows: TGTGCCAGCAGCGGGAGCTCCTACGAGCAGTACTTC. Translated, it gives CASSGSSYEQYF. V is TRBV7-2 and J is TRBJ2-7; tentatively, D is TRBD2 (5 bases). Trimming removed 5 bases from V and 0 bases from J, with 5 bases in between. CDR1 is SGHTA, CDR2 FQGNSA, per germline. CDR3 size: 12 residues.

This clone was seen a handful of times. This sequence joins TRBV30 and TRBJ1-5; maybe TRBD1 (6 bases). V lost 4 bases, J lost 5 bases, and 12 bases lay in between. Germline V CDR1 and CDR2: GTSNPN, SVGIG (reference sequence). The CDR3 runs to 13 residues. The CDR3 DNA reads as TGTGCCTGGAACCAACAGGGCGATCAGCCCCAGCATTTT. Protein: CAWNQQGDQPQHF.

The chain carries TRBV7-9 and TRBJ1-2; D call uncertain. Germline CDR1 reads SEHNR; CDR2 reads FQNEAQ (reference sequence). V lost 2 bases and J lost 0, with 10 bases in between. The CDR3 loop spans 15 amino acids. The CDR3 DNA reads TGTGCCAGCAGCTTATTTGGCGGTACTAACTATGGCTACACCTTC. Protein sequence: CASSLFGGTNYGYTF. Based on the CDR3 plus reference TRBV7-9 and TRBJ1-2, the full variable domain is DTGVSQNPRHKITKRGQNVTFRCDPISEHNRLYWYRQTLGQGPEFLTYFQNEAQLEKSRLLSDRFSAERPKGSFSTLEIQRTEQGDSAMYLCASSLFGGTNYGYTFGSGTRLTVV.

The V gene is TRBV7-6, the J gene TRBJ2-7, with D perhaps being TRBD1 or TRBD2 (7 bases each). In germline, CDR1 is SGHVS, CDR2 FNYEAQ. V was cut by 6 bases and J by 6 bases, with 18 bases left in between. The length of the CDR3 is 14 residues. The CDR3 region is CASRKGAGVAEQYF. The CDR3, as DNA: TGTGCCAGCAGAAAGGGGGCGGGAGTGGCCGAGCAGTACTTC.

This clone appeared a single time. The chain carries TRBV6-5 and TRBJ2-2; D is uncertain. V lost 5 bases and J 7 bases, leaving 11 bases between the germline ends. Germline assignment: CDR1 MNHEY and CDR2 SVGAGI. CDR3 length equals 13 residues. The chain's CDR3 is CASSTREDGELFF. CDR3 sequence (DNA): TGTGCCAGCAGTACCCGAGAAGACGGGGAGCTGTTTTTT.

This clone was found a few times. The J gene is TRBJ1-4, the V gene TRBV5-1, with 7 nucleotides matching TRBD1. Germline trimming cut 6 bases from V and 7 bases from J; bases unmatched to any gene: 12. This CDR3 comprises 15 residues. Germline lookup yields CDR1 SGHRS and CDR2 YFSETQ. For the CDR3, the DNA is TGCGCCAGCAACATTCAGGGGGGGTTTGGTGAAAAACTGTTTTTT. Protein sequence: CASNIQGGFGEKLFF.

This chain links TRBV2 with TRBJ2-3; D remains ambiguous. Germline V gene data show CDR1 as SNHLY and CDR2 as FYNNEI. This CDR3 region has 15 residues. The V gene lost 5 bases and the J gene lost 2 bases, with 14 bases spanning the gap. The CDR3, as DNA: TGTGCCAGCAGTTCATTCCGACCAGACACAGATACGCAGTATTTT. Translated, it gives CASSSFRPDTDTQYF.